One T cell receptor beta chain is described in this entry. Which antigen it targets is not known. It has no much larger one-base neighbor in the sample; base qualities were not kept. This record comes from a study of cytomegalovirus exposure and HLA in healthy donors (TCRdb year 2017). As for the study more broadly: In an earlier analysis of approximately 500 of the donors, less than 350 Gb of sequence data and approximately 120 million unique TCR beta sequences from 180 million or so T cells were reported. About 300 gigabases of sequencing data and tens of millions of unique TCR sequences were included in an early release covering over 600 HLA-typed donors. Among the roughly 400 genotyped donors, around 81% belonged to the genetic ancestry cluster associated with self-reported Caucasian donors. The study aimed to test whether cataloging public T cell receptors could reveal signatures of past pathogen exposure. The study profiled the T cell repertoires of approximately 700 subjects by immunosequencing and related them to cytomegalovirus serostatus. Besides the first cohort of approximately 710 subjects, a separate validation cohort made up of 120 different subjects was used. To predict cytomegalovirus infection status, the study combined high-throughput TCR immunosequencing, statistical association of individual TCRs with disease status, and machine learning. To study patterns of TCR occurrence, a later analysis re-analyzed previously published TCR beta repertoires from 666 donors and added high-resolution HLA genotyping. The later analysis used no new phenotypic data to find candidate immune exposures, relying instead on TCR beta sequences and their occurrence across donors. To decide whether each TCR beta V gene segment behaved as functional or pseudogenic, an earlier analysis of approximately 620 of the donors relied on high-throughput TCR beta sequencing. Donor age, sex, ethnicity and CMV serostatus were collected together with the repertoire data. A later genetic analysis used genome-wide SNP genotypes for about three fifths of the 666 donors, treating that subset as a discovery cohort. Every repertoire in the discovery cohort had been generated on one and the same sequencing platform. HLA typing included class I and class II loci at four-digit resolution. Typing coverage varied by locus: about 620-630 donors for A, B, C, DRB1 and DQB1; roughly 560 for DQA1; over 600 for DPA1; roughly 450 for DPB1. Several DR-DQ haplotypes were treated as single units for association and clustering because of strong linkage in the cohort. On average, roughly 240,000 unique TCR beta nucleotide sequences were sequenced per donor among a few hundred genotyped donors of the cohort, with around 19% of those sequences being non-productive. Summary of the overall study and its limitations: In a later analysis, HLA-associated TCR beta chains were found to be more clonally expanded and to have lower generation probabilities than equally common non-associated chains. Some IMGT-functional V segments, including TRBV6-2 and TRBV6-3, could not be told apart with the 87-base-pair reads, so those segments were excluded. Several of the top co-occurrence clusters appeared to be linked to parvovirus B19, influenza, CMV and Epstein-Barr virus, according to a later analysis. Cytomegalovirus status was reported to be diagnosed by the classifier with high specificity and sensitivity in both the original and validation cohorts. In a later analysis, the rate of TCR association differed among HLA loci, with DRB1 alleles having the most associated TCRs and HLA-C alleles having the fewest. At a false discovery rate of 0.05, a later analysis linked 15,000 to 20,000 TCR beta sequences to specific HLA alleles. The presence/absence analyses assumed that sequencing depth was roughly uniform across donors, and that assumption may not be true. Because counts were too low, approximately 18 rarely observed V segments, including chromosome 9 orphons, were excluded from the earlier analysis of 587 of the donors. In vitro tests confirmed that a few of the cytomegalovirus-associated TCR beta chains recognize cytomegalovirus antigens. It was suggested by the authors that the approach could potentially be generalized to other disease states and immunological phenotypes. A cluster of highly shared sequence variants was judged likely to be a technical artifact of the sequencing pipeline. The only immune exposure information available for the cohort was CMV serostatus. V-gene and J-gene trimming of TCR beta chains was associated with a missense DCLRE1C variant in a later genetic analysis, and the association was replicated in an independent cohort. Compared with the approximately 670-donor mean, donors in an Asian-associated ancestry cluster had fewer N-insertions in productive TCRs, according to a later genetic analysis. Correlated functional status among segregating V segments might be attributable to linkage disequilibrium, but an unknown experimental factor could not be ruled out. A total of about 150 TCR beta chains were listed by the study as associated with cytomegalovirus. A further reported finding was that TCR beta sequences accurately predicted the HLA-A and HLA-B alleles for most subjects in the first cohort. Assigning TCR associations to individual alleles was difficult when HLA alleles, especially DR and DQ, strongly co-occurred. Because some donors lacked HLA typing at each locus, the association tests relied only on the typed subset. In an earlier analysis of approximately 590 of the donors, most TCR beta V segments appeared in productive rearrangements about 87% or about 30% of the time, broadly matching IMGT annotations. In a later analysis, most CMV-associated TCR beta chains were found to appear HLA-restricted, with HLA associations seemingly driven largely by CMV exposure. The cohort was sequenced for TCR beta chains only, and without alpha or paired-chain data the features that could be detected were limited. Most TCR sequences were seen in very few donors, while some public TCRs were found in many individuals.

Libraries came from the immunoSEQ multiplex PCR assay. For the multiplex PCR, a mixture combining 60 forward primers for TCR Vbeta segments and 13 reverse primers for TCR Jbeta segments was used. The CDR3 region of rearranged TCR beta genes was amplified from genomic DNA by a multiplex PCR assay. The amplified TCR beta libraries were sequenced on the Illumina HiSeq System as 87-base-pair reads. As for how the authors treated the data: Across the 500 to 700 repertoires, a later analysis counted 60 million to 90 million unique TCR beta chains, 9.5 million to 12 million of which were shared by at least two donors. Raw reads were error-corrected and collapsed into unique sequences by a nearest-neighbor algorithm in which closely related sequences were merged to remove PCR and sequencing errors. CDR3 sequences were aligned to IMGT reference sequences to assign V, D and J gene segments. For a sequence to be retained, a match of at least six nucleotides was required to both a V gene segment and a J gene segment. A rearrangement counted as productive if the CDR3 had no stop codons and remained in frame with V and J, and every other rearrangement counted as non-productive. Following IMGT convention, CDR3 was defined as the stretch from the second conserved V-encoded cysteine to the conserved J-encoded phenylalanine. The earlier analysis of fewer than 700 of the donors excluded sequences that lacked an unambiguous match to a single V gene segment. An earlier analysis of fewer than 750 of the donors called V segments functional above 56.7% productive rearrangements and segregating when the between-donor standard deviation exceeded 5%. To diagnose cytomegalovirus status from the catalog of TCR beta chain sequences, a statistical classification framework was built. In a later analysis, TCR nucleotide sequences were compared against IMGT/GENE-DB human TR gene sequences so that V and J genes could be assigned. A later analysis assigned CDR3 sequences and most-parsimonious VDJ recombination scenarios with the TCRdist pipeline. In a later analysis, each TCR beta chain was defined by its CDR3 amino acid sequence together with its V-gene family, and reads lacking a unique V-gene family were excluded. A later analysis removed several hundred highly shared, low-generation-probability nucleotide sequences to deal with suspected cross-contamination and a sequencing artifact. A later analysis calculated a clonal expansion index for each public chain from normalized within-repertoire ranks of inferred template counts. Generation probabilities in a later analysis came from a VDJ recombination model fitted to out-of-frame rearrangements, and those results were checked against IGoR. Hypergeometric tests were used in a later analysis to score TCR-TCR, TCR-HLA and TCR-CMV co-occurrence, with a repertoire-size bias correction applied to the TCR pairs. To estimate false discovery rates, a later analysis permuted the HLA or CMV assignments 20 times. In a later analysis, co-occurring TCRs were grouped using DBSCAN, and TCRdist sequence similarity was added for clustering within HLA-allele-positive subsets. For co-occurrence clustering, repertoires with fewer than 30,000 or more than 120,000 public chains were excluded, along with four or five repertoires with anomalous nucleotide sharing. TCRdb obtained this table from immuneACCESS and retained in-frame rearrangements with V and J assigned. These tables miss some clones; where compared with another copy, unresolved V genes account for less than half of the shortfall, and the remainder is unexplained. Clonal size and the V and J genes are those of that table, whereas D and trimming came from the DNA. The table for this sample lists about 95,000 clones; 78% of them were counted only once. The ten largest clones represent roughly 4.3% of the sample.

The cohort consisted of 670 or so healthy bone marrow donors. Cohort members were all nominally healthy when sampled, although unrecorded immune exposures were likely present. The donor was CMV seropositive and belonged to the group of 250 to 300 seropositive cohort members. Each donor provided a peripheral blood sample, and peripheral blood mononuclear cells were used for TCR beta sequencing. Genomic DNA extraction from the blood cell samples was performed with the Qiagen DNeasy Blood Extraction Kit. The germline V gene (reference sequence) supplies CDR1 GTSNPN and CDR2 SVGIG. The CDR3 numbers 11 residues from cysteine through phenylalanine. Only CDR3 DNA remains: 33 bases, in frame from the first base. V lost 0 bases and J lost 7 bases; the stretch between them is 6 bases long.

The rearranged chain carries TRBV30 and TRBJ1-1, with the identity of the D gene unclear. Sequences were obtained from PBMCs. This sequence was found in a woman in her thirties or forties in good health and CMV-seropositive. At the DNA level, the sequence is TGTGCCTGGAGTGTACTGCGTGAAGCTTTCTTT. This encodes CAWSVLREAFF.